This T cell receptor (beta chain) is drawn from a study of blood T cell repertoires in COVID-19. For the study at large: COVID-19 samples, acute and convalescent, were from the United States, Italy and Spain.

Per the study methods: It was from reference gene primer amplification that nucleated cell counts were estimated. The assay was immunoSEQ multiplex PCR, and TCRdb's table has in-frame clones only and misses some. V and J calls and clone size are those listed in that table; D and trimming were worked out from the DNA. The sample lists a few hundred thousand clones, around 86% seen once, with roughly 4% in the top ten. In this sample, this clone turned up once. Sequencing input: peripheral blood. The TCR comes from a man younger than 35 with active or convalescent COVID-19.

The chain's CDR3 is CASSYSGDRDPTDTQYF. CDR3 DNA: TGTGCCAGCAGTTATAGTGGGGACAGGGATCCCACAGATACGCAGTATTTT. This sequence joins TRBV6-2 or TRBV6-3 and TRBJ2-3, with 9 positions matching TRBD1. Germline lookup yields CDR1 MNHEY and CDR2 SVGEGT. Trimming cost V 3 bases and J 2 bases; bases outside gene matches: 9. This CDR3 is 17 amino acids long.